The sequence of this TCR beta chain was determined in a study of blood T cell repertoires in COVID-19. Study information: Acute-phase and convalescent COVID-19 samples originated in the United States, Italy and Spain.

Assay used: immunoSEQ multiplex PCR; TCRdb lists only in-frame clones, some missing. The sample yields about 160,000 clones, 70% to 90% seen once. Germline loops: CDR1 SNHLY, CDR2 FYNNEI. The CDR3 extends over 13 amino acids. The germline V and J ends were trimmed by 6 bases and 0 bases, with 9 bases remaining between them. The sequence came from a woman in her 50s with COVID-19, enrolled during active disease. The chain joins TRBV2 to TRBJ2-7, with D perhaps TRBD2 (5 bases). Specimen: peripheral blood. The CDR3 sequence: CASSRGVSYEQYF. CDR3 DNA sequence: TGTGCCAGCAGCCGGGGAGTCTCCTACGAGCAGTACTTC.